The 20 T cell receptor beta chains listed next were all sequenced from one sample in a study of memory CD4+ T cells and cytomegalovirus serostatus. Single viable CD3+CD4+CD8-CD45RO+ cells were sorted as the memory CD4+ T cells. Measured with immunoSEQ multiplex PCR; TCRdb has only the in-frame clones, and not every one. The table lists about 42,000 clones, approximately 84% of them singletons. The specimen sequenced was memory CD4+ T cells from blood. These receptors were taken from an adult in good health and CMV-seronegative.

The genes are TRBV7-2 and TRBJ2-5, with D uncertain. Trimming took off 6 bases at V and 2 bases at J, with 7 bases between the two ends. The germline V gene encodes CDR1 SGHTA and CDR2 FQGNSA. The CDR3 length is 12 residues. In DNA form, the CDR3 reads TGTGCCAGCAGTTTTGGGCAAGAGACCCAGTACTTC. It specifies CASSFGQETQYF.

In this sample, this clone turned up a few times. The chain is built from TRBV11-2 and TRBJ2-2, with D possibly matching TRBD2 (6 bases). Germline V CDR1 and CDR2: SGHAT, FQNNGV. V was shortened by 1 base and J by 5 bases, with 17 bases between the two germline ends. The length of the CDR3 is 17 residues. For the CDR3, the DNA is TGTGCCAGCAGCTTAGTCTTGCGGGGAGCTCAAACCGGGGAGCTGTTTTTT. Amino acids: CASSLVLRGAQTGELFF.

The chain couples TRBV5-1 to TRBJ2-3; TRBD1 might be the D (5 bases). Between the trimmed V and J ends, which lost 0 bases and 6 bases, there was a span of 20 bases. The CDR3 is made up of 17 amino acids. CDR1 and CDR2 (germline): SGHRS, YFSETQ. Written as DNA, the CDR3 is TGCGCCAGCAGCTTGGTCCTTAGGAAGGGGCAAGGGGATACGCAGTATTTT. It encodes CASSLVLRKGQGDTQYF.

The chain couples TRBV4-2 to TRBJ2-3; D gene unclear. V lost 0 bases to trimming and J lost 3 bases, with 10 bases between them. There are 15 residues in the CDR3. Per germline, CDR1 LGHNA and CDR2 YNFKEQ. The chain's CDR3 is CASSQEWAQTDTQYF. CDR3 in DNA: TGTGCCAGCAGCCAAGAGTGGGCCCAGACAGATACGCAGTATTTT.

This chain connects TRBV12-5 to TRBJ2-5; tentatively, D is TRBD1 or TRBD2 (6 bases each). CDR3 length: 18 residues. Germline V CDR1 and CDR2: LGHNT, FRNRAP. The germline V and J ends were trimmed by 5 bases and 1 base, with 23 bases remaining between them. CDR3 in amino acids: CASGLRGFMEGGQETQYF. For the CDR3, the DNA is TGTGCTAGTGGTCTACGGGGGTTTATGGAGGGGGGCCAAGAGACCCAGTACTTC.

The rearrangement links TRBV28 to TRBJ1-2; D might be TRBD1 (5 bases). The CDR3 sequence is 14 residues long. Germline CDR1 is MDHEN and CDR2 is SYDVKM. Trimming stripped 2 bases from V and 5 bases from J, with 12 bases between. The CDR3 DNA follows: TGTGCCAGCAGTTTACAAGGAGGGGTATATGGCTACACCTTC. Encoded protein: CASSLQGGVYGYTF.

This chain links TRBV7-8 with TRBJ2-5, with D hard to call. V was cut by 1 base and J by 5 bases, with 5 bases left in between. Germline CDR1 SGHVS, CDR2 FQNEAQ. CDR3 length: 12 residues. In DNA form, the CDR3 reads TGTGCCAGCAGCTTAGTTCGGGAGACCCAGTACTTC. Translated, it gives CASSLVRETQYF. The variable domain in full, with the rest retrieved from reference TRBV7-8 and TRBJ2-5, is GAGVSQSPRYKVAKRGQDVALRCDPISGHVSLFWYQQALGQGPEFLTYFQNEAQLDKSGLPSDRFFAERPEGSVSTLKIQRTQQEDSAVYLCASSLVRETQYFGPGTRLLVL.

This chain joins TRBV5-4 and TRBJ1-4; TRBD1 matches at 7 bases. The CDR3 totals 16 residues. The ends lost 1 base at V and 10 bases at J; junction bases unmatched: 13. Germline values: CDR1 SGHNT, CDR2 YYREEE (reference sequence). The CDR3 reads CASSLPTPGQEGKLFF. The CDR3 DNA reads as TGTGCCAGCAGCTTGCCTACCCCCGGACAGGAGGGAAAACTGTTTTTT.

This chain joins TRBV7-8 and TRBJ1-2, with TRBD1 matching 8 bases. Germline CDR1 reads SGHVS; CDR2 reads FQNEAQ. V was pared by 5 bases and J by 4 bases, with 9 bases of the junction left unmatched. The length of the CDR3 is 15 residues. The CDR3 here is CASSHGTGSVYGYTF. CDR3 nucleotide sequence: TGTGCCAGCAGCCACGGGACAGGTTCCGTCTATGGCTACACCTTC.

A single count supports this clone. The J gene is TRBJ1-5, the V gene TRBV28; D remains unclear. CDR1 MDHEN and CDR2 SYDVKM come from the germline V gene. The CDR3 extends over 12 amino acids. The germline V and J ends were trimmed by 7 bases and 0 bases, with 4 bases remaining between them. The chain's CDR3 is CASKGSNQPQHF. Here the CDR3 DNA reads TGTGCCAGCAAAGGTAGCAATCAGCCCCAGCATTTT.

This clone was observed a few times. The CDR3 region is CASSLGSLSYNSPLHF. Here the CDR3 DNA reads TGTGCCAGCAGCTTAGGGTCGCTCTCCTATAATTCACCCCTCCACTTT. V gene TRBV7-6 combines with J gene TRBJ1-6; D remains unclear. CDR3 length: 16 residues. V lost 1 base and J lost 0, with 7 bases in between. CDR1 is SGHVS and CDR2 is FNYEAQ in the germline V gene.

The V and J genes are TRBV19 and TRBJ2-3, with 10 bases aligning to TRBD1. In germline, CDR1 is LNHDA, CDR2 SQIVND (reference sequence). After removal of 3 bases from V and 5 bases from J, the junction contained 2 bases not matched to a gene. This CDR3 is built from 14 residues. The DNA for the CDR3 is TGTGCCAGTAGTATGAGGACAGGGGGAGATACGCAGTATTTT. This sequence encodes CASSMRTGGDTQYF.

The rearrangement uses TRBV7-6 and TRBJ2-3; D not certain. The CDR3 sequence is 13 residues long. Germline CDR1 and CDR2: SGHVS and FNYEAQ. Trimming cost V 0 bases and J 3 bases, with 4 bases left between them. The CDR3 DNA is TGTGCCAGCAGCTTAGCGCTGACAGATACGCAGTATTTT. Amino acids: CASSLALTDTQYF.

The gene calls are TRBV5-1 and TRBJ1-1; no reliable D call. There are 13 residues in the CDR3. Germline CDR1 SGHRS, CDR2 YFSETQ. Trimming pared 4 bases from V and 5 bases from J, leaving 12 bases between. The CDR3 sequence is CASSLEIGTEAFF. The CDR3 bases are TGCGCCAGCAGCCTTGAAATAGGAACTGAAGCTTTCTTT.

The chain combines TRBV18 with TRBJ2-3; D gene ambiguous. Germline V gene data show CDR1 as KGHSH and CDR2 as LQKENI. The V end was cut by 3 bases, the J end by 6 bases, with 10 bases between. The CDR3 consists of 13 residues. The CDR3, as DNA: TGTGCCAGCTCACCGGGTCTTGAGGATACGCAGTATTTT. It translates to CASSPGLEDTQYF.

This clone was seen a single time. The rearrangement uses TRBV6-5 and TRBJ2-1, with 10 bases matching TRBD2. With V trimmed by 4 bases and J by 7 bases, 7 bases remained unmatched. Germline assignment: CDR1 MNHEY and CDR2 SVGAGI. CDR3 size: 15 residues. CDR3 amino acids: CASSSIKRGGNEQFF. The CDR3 DNA reads TGTGCCAGCAGTTCCATAAAGCGGGGGGGTAATGAGCAGTTCTTC.

CDR3 DNA sequence: TGTGCCAGCTCACCCAACAGTCCTACAACTAATGAAAAACTGTTTTTT. It specifies CASSPNSPTTNEKLFF. V and J are TRBV18 and TRBJ1-4; D is undetermined. The germline gives CDR1 KGHSH, CDR2 LQKENI. The CDR3 covers 16 residues. Trimming left V 3 bases short and J 0 bases short, with 11 bases between.

This chain links TRBV5-1 with TRBJ2-2; the D gene is possibly TRBD2 (5 bases). The germline gives CDR1 SGHRS, CDR2 YFSETQ. This CDR3 region has 14 residues. With 3 bases removed from V and 6 bases from J, the gap between germline ends came to 12 bases. CDR3 loop: CASSWAGLAGELFF. CDR3 DNA: TGCGCCAGCAGCTGGGCAGGACTCGCCGGGGAGCTGTTTTTT.

The chain couples TRBV6-6 to TRBJ1-2, with TRBD1 as a possible D gene (6 bases). Germline-derived CDR1 and CDR2 are MNHNY and SVGAGI (reference sequence). The CDR3 is 13 residues long. Trimming pared 10 bases from V and 0 bases from J, leaving 12 bases between. The CDR3, as DNA: TGTGCCACCCAGGGACAAGCTAACTATGGCTACACCTTC. It translates to CATQGQANYGYTF.

The rearrangement links TRBV6-6 to TRBJ1-4; a possible D gene is TRBD1 (5 bases). This CDR3 spans 13 amino acids. Between the trimmed V and J ends, which lost 11 bases and 10 bases, there was a span of 20 bases. CDR1 and CDR2 from the germline V gene are MNHNY and SVGAGI (reference sequence). CDR3 DNA sequence: TGTGCCCTCCGACCCGGGACGCAGGGAAAACTGTTTTTT. Its protein product is CALRPGTQGKLFF.